These 27 T cell receptor beta chains were all obtained from the same sample, sequenced in a study of cytomegalovirus exposure and HLA in healthy donors. The PCR contained 60 Vbeta and 13 Jbeta primers. The data were produced by immunoSEQ multiplex PCR, yet TCRdb's version contains in-frame clones alone and is incomplete. Found here are 180,000 or so clones, around three quarters of them singletons; the top ten hold about 2.3%. The material sequenced was PBMCs. Source of these receptors: a woman aged 50 to 60 in good health and CMV-seronegative.

This clone has more than one count but fewer than ten. The chain is built from TRBV6-4 and TRBJ2-3, with TRBD2 matching 8 bases. Germline values: CDR1 MRHNA, CDR2 SNTAGT. The CDR3 spans 15 residues. Trimming took 5 bases from V and 4 from J; bases not matched to a gene: 8. CDR3 sequence reads: CASSPAGEGADTQYF. The DNA of the CDR3 is TGTGCCAGCAGTCCAGCGGGAGAGGGGGCAGATACGCAGTATTTT.

The chain links TRBV4-2 to TRBJ2-1; 14 nucleotides agree with TRBD2. CDR1 is LGHNA and CDR2 is YNFKEQ in the germline V gene. Trimming at V came to 4 bases and at J to 0 bases, leaving 11 bases not matched to a gene. The CDR3 has 20 amino acids. CDR3 DNA: TGTGCCAGCAGCCGACGGACTAGCGGGGGGTCCCCGAGCTCCTACAATGAGCAGTTCTTC. This sequence encodes CASSRRTSGGSPSSYNEQFF.

Points on this clone: An end of the junction does not agree with germline; a read error may underlie this. This rearrangement joins TRBV2 to TRBJ2-7; 8 positions agree with TRBD1. CDR1 is SNHLY, CDR2 FYNNEI, per germline. This CDR3 is 11 amino acids long. The DNA of the CDR3 is TGTGCCAGCAGTTACGACAGGGGAAATTTGTTC. Its translation is CASSYDRGNLF.

This clone was detected only a few times. The V gene is TRBV6-1, the J gene TRBJ2-7; D not resolved. The length of the CDR3 is 15 residues. Germline V gene data show CDR1 as MNHNS and CDR2 as SASEGT. V was shortened by 0 bases and J by 3 bases, with 12 bases between the two germline ends. CDR3 in DNA: TGTGCCAGCAGTGAAGCTAGTGGCAGGCTCTACGAGCAGTACTTC. Translation gives CASSEASGRLYEQYF.

The J gene is TRBJ2-5, the V gene TRBV15; 10 bases fit TRBD1. The V gene's germline CDR1 is LNHNV and CDR2 YYDKDF (reference sequence). This CDR3 has 17 residues. The J segment lost 5 bases and the V segment lost 3 bases, leaving 12 bases of the junction unmatched. Here the CDR3 reads CATSSPPGTGVRETQYF. In DNA, the CDR3 is TGTGCCACCAGCAGCCCGCCCGGGACAGGGGTGAGGGAGACCCAGTACTTC.

This clone was observed a few times. V gene TRBV2 combines with J gene TRBJ2-7; D uncertain. CDR1 and CDR2 from the germline V gene are SNHLY and FYNNEI. Trimming pared 4 bases from V and 3 bases from J, leaving 10 bases between. The CDR3 totals 13 residues. The CDR3 is CASSGSGLYEQYF. The CDR3 DNA reads TGTGCCAGCAGTGGATCAGGCCTCTACGAGCAGTACTTC.

The chain combines TRBV5-1 with TRBJ2-2; the D gene is possibly TRBD2 (5 bases). The CDR3 consists of 15 residues. The germline V gene has CDR1 SGHRS and CDR2 YFSETQ. The V and J ends lost 2 bases and 1 base respectively, with 9 bases between them. CDR3 protein: CASSFRTGNTGELFF. The CDR3 region has the DNA TGCGCCAGCAGCTTTAGGACTGGGAACACCGGGGAGCTGTTTTTT.

The chain links TRBV18 to TRBJ2-7, with D possibly matching TRBD1 (6 bases). Germline V CDR1 and CDR2: KGHSH, LQKENI. The germline V and J ends were trimmed by 3 bases and 3 bases, with 15 bases remaining between them. CDR3 length: 15 residues. The CDR3 DNA follows: TGTGCCAGCTCACCTGACAGGATACCAAGCTACGAGCAGTACTTC. Residues: CASSPDRIPSYEQYF.

The chain uses TRBV10-3 and TRBJ1-3; TRBD1 agrees at 10 bases. Germline CDR1 reads ENHRY; CDR2 reads SYGVKD. The CDR3 runs 14 residues. V shed 2 bases, J shed 8 bases, and the junction held 3 bases outside the gene matches. CDR3 in amino acids: CAISEGQGGDTIYF. The CDR3 DNA sequence: TGTGCCATCAGTGAGGGACAGGGGGGAGACACCATATATTTT.

V gene TRBV15 combines with J gene TRBJ2-1, with D unclear. Per germline, CDR1 LNHNV and CDR2 YYDKDF (reference sequence). The V and J ends lost 3 bases and 6 bases respectively, with 3 bases between them. The CDR3 loop spans 11 amino acids. Here the CDR3 reads CATSSLNEQFF. The CDR3 DNA is TGTGCCACCAGCAGTCTCAATGAGCAGTTCTTC.

CDR3 sequence: CASNWAGRGSSQPQHF. CDR3 bases: TGTGCCAGCAACTGGGCGGGCAGGGGAAGTTCTCAGCCCCAGCATTTT. This chain connects TRBV28 to TRBJ1-5; a weak D match, TRBD1 (6 bases). Trimming cost V 7 bases and J 6 bases, with 22 bases left between them. Germline lookup yields CDR1 MDHEN and CDR2 SYDVKM. The CDR3 loop spans 16 amino acids.

The chain joins TRBV27 to TRBJ2-2; TRBD2 matches 10 bases. The V and J ends lost 6 bases and 4 bases, in that order; junction bases with no gene match: 8. Germline loops: CDR1 MNHEY, CDR2 SMNVEV (reference sequence). The CDR3 sequence is 16 residues long. CDR3 region: CASSPRLAGGTGELFF. For the CDR3, the DNA is TGTGCCAGCAGCCCCCGGTTAGCGGGAGGCACCGGGGAGCTGTTTTTT.

Only a few counts were recorded for this clone. J is TRBJ2-2 and V is TRBV10-1, with TRBD2 identical over 8 bases. Germline values: CDR1 WNHNN, CDR2 SYGVQD (reference sequence). CDR3 length: 16 residues. V was clipped by 9 bases and J by 7 bases; unmatched bases: 16. This CDR3 is CASDSASGRSIGELFF. The DNA for the CDR3 is TGCGCCAGTGACTCGGCTAGCGGGCGTTCTATCGGGGAGCTGTTTTTT.

V and J are TRBV4-2 and TRBJ1-5; D might be TRBD1 (6 bases). Trimming stripped 0 bases from V and 9 bases from J, with 12 bases between. The CDR3 length is 14 residues. The germline V gene encodes CDR1 LGHNA and CDR2 YNFKEQ. The CDR3 DNA reads as TGTGCCAGCAGCCAAGAAAGGGAAGGGGGGCCCCAGCATTTT. It codes for CASSQEREGGPQHF.

Remarks on this clone: A junction boundary mismatches the germline segment, possibly from a read error. The genes are TRBV7-9 and TRBJ1-2, with TRBD1 identical over 9 bases. The CDR3 sequence is 12 residues long. Germline V gene data show CDR1 as SEHNR and CDR2 as FQNEAQ (reference sequence). The CDR3 DNA reads TGTTCCAGCGAGACAGGGGGTTATGGCTACACCTTC. Translating it yields CSSETGGYGYTF.

The J gene is TRBJ2-6, the V gene TRBV5-4, with D possibly being TRBD2 (6 bases). CDR3 length: 18 residues. V shed 7 bases and J shed 0 bases, with 20 bases lying between them. Germline assignment: CDR1 SGHNT and CDR2 YYREEE (reference sequence). CDR3 region: CASYPGLPLSSGANVLTF. The CDR3, as DNA: TGTGCCAGCTACCCAGGACTACCGCTAAGCTCTGGGGCCAACGTCCTGACTTTC.

V is TRBV27 and J is TRBJ2-1; TRBD2 might be the D (5 bases). The CDR3 runs to 15 residues. V lost 5 bases and J 4 bases, leaving 15 bases between the germline ends. Looked up from germline, CDR1 is MNHEY and CDR2 is SMNVEV (reference sequence). The CDR3 is CASSPRKADYNEQFF. CDR3 in DNA: TGTGCCAGCAGTCCCCGAAAAGCGGATTACAATGAGCAGTTCTTC.

V usage is TRBV4-1 and J usage is TRBJ2-2, with 7 bases aligning to TRBD2. CDR1 and CDR2 from the germline V gene are MGHRA and YSYEKL. V trimming: 1 base; J trimming: 4 bases; junction bases outside the gene matches: 3. This CDR3 region has 15 residues. This CDR3 reads CASSQARGVTGELFF. The CDR3 DNA follows: TGCGCCAGCAGCCAAGCACGGGGGGTCACCGGGGAGCTGTTTTTT.

The chain joins TRBV19 to TRBJ1-4; no clear D. Germline V gene lookup returns CDR1 LNHDA and CDR2 SQIVND (reference sequence). V was trimmed by 4 bases and J by 6 bases, leaving 15 bases between them. The CDR3 is 15 residues long. The CDR3 DNA follows: TGTGCCAGTAGTAAGCCATCAGAGGTCGATGAAAAACTGTTTTTT. Translated, it gives CASSKPSEVDEKLFF. Variable domain in full (rest from reference TRBV19 and TRBJ1-4): DGGITQSPKYLFRKEGQNVTLSCEQNLNHDAMYWYRQDPGQGLRLIYYSQIVNDFQKGDIAEGYSVSREKKESFPLTVTSAQKNPTAFYLCASSKPSEVDEKLFFGSGTQLSVL.

V is TRBV6-1 and J is TRBJ2-7, with D possibly TRBD1 on 5 matching bases. Trimming took off 2 bases at V and 2 bases at J, with 10 bases between the two ends. CDR1 MNHNS and CDR2 SASEGT come from the germline V gene. The CDR3 consists of 14 residues. CDR3 coding DNA: TGTGCCAGCAGTGAACCAGGGCCCCCCTACGAGCAGTACTTC. Its protein product is CASSEPGPPYEQYF.

The J gene is TRBJ2-7, the V gene TRBV21-1; the table assigns TRBD1, which was not confirmed against the DNA. TRBV21-1 is a known pseudogene. The CDR3 is 16 amino acids. CDR3 loop: CASSTCRNRVFCEQYF. DNA of the CDR3: TGTGCCAGCAGCACCTGTAGGAACAGGGTTTTTTGCGAGCAGTACTTC.

This chain links TRBV4-3 with TRBJ1-2, with D possibly being TRBD1 (6 bases). Trimming removed 0 bases at V and 3 bases at J, with 11 bases between. CDR1 and CDR2 from the germline V gene are LGHNA and YSLEER. The CDR3 is 15 amino acids. CDR3 sequence (DNA): TGCGCCAGCAGCCAAGACCAAGGGGGGGACTATGGCTACACCTTC. It translates to CASSQDQGGDYGYTF.

The genes are TRBV11-2 and TRBJ2-7; D unclear. Between the trimmed V and J ends, which lost 1 base and 1 base, there was a span of 14 bases. CDR1 and CDR2 (germline): SGHAT, FQNNGV. CDR3 length: 16 amino acids. For the CDR3, the DNA is TGTGCCAGCAGCTTAGCTCCGGGTGGTCCTTCCTACGAGCAGTACTTC. Residues: CASSLAPGGPSYEQYF.

The J gene is TRBJ1-2, the V gene TRBV16; D is ambiguous. V shed 0 bases and J shed 8 bases, with 13 bases lying between them. The germline V gene encodes CDR1 KGHSY and CDR2 FQNENV. The CDR3 has 14 residues. CDR3 in DNA: TGTGCCAGCAGCCAATCTCGGGGTGGGAAAGGCTACACCTTC. Translation: CASSQSRGGKGYTF.

This chain uses TRBV5-1 with TRBJ1-1; perhaps TRBD1 as D (5 bases). V dropped 2 bases and J dropped 7 bases, with 9 bases sitting between them. Germline V gene sequence: CDR1 SGHRS, CDR2 YFSETQ. This CDR3 has 12 residues. CDR3 bases: TGCGCCAGCAGCTTAAGGAGGGGTGAAGCTTTCTTT. This sequence encodes CASSLRRGEAFF.

This chain uses TRBV2 with TRBJ2-5; D possibly corresponds to TRBD2 (8 bases). Germline CDR1 is SNHLY and CDR2 is FYNNEI. The CDR3 length is 15 residues. V was shortened by 6 bases and J by 11 bases, with 25 bases between the two germline ends. CDR3 sequence: CASSRGGTEGPEQYF. The CDR3 region has the DNA TGTGCCAGCAGCCGGGGGGGGACAGAGGGGCCGGAGCAGTACTTC.

The V gene is TRBV27, the J gene TRBJ2-2; possible D gene TRBD1, 5 bases. In germline, CDR1 is MNHEY, CDR2 SMNVEV (reference sequence). V was clipped by 4 bases and J by 6 bases, with 9 bases between them. The CDR3 is 13 amino acids. The CDR3 nucleotides are TGTGCCAGCAGTTCAACAGGTCCCGGGGAGCTGTTTTTT. Translated, it gives CASSSTGPGELFF.